The 23 T cell receptor beta chains presented below share a single source sample, sequenced in a study of T cells in Graves' hyperthyroidism and ophthalmopathy (dated by TCRdb to between 2019 and 2020). To prepare the library, multiplex PCR was applied. Sequencing was carried out with an Illumina HiSeq 2000. Amplification of TCR beta CDR3 regions was carried out from RNA transcripts. The first round of RT-PCR for the TCR CDR3 was performed with the HTBI primer set and the Qiagen OneStep RT-PCR kit. In-frame beta chains were kept once TCRdb had trimmed the public reads at Q25 with fastp and called clones with MiXCR. All rows with the same CDR3 protein become a single entry with the most common DNA and genes. The sample has around 690,000 distinct CDR3 sequences on record, 15% to 20% of them singletons. The ten top clones hold 15% of the sample. The specimen sequenced was blood. The receptors originated from a man aged 50-59 years with Graves' hyperthyroidism.

With respect to this clonotype: In this CDR3 the conserved last residue, phenylalanine or tryptophan, is missing, so a read error is likely. The genes are TRBV18 and TRBJ2-7; 7 bases are a match to TRBD1. Germline V gene lookup returns CDR1 KGHSH and CDR2 LQKENI. The CDR3 covers 15 residues. Losses at the gene ends were 3 bases for V and 1 base for J; bases not matched to a gene: 6. The CDR3, as DNA: TGTGCCAGCTCACCCCAAGGACAGGTATCCTACGAGCAGTACTTG. It translates to CASSPQGQVSYEQYL.

This clonotype was recorded at least ten times. The chain recombines TRBV10-3 with TRBJ1-1; D may be TRBD1 (6 bases). The V end lost 6 bases, the J end lost 0 bases, and 11 bases lay between the germline ends. Germline V lookup: CDR1 ENHRY, CDR2 SYGVKD. The CDR3 has 14 residues. The CDR3 DNA sequence: TGTGCCATCAGAAGGACAGACATGAACACTGAAGCTTTCTTT. This sequence encodes CAIRRTDMNTEAFF.

Ten or more counts support this clonotype. The gene calls are TRBV9 and TRBJ2-5, with D tentatively TRBD1 or TRBD2 (6 bases each). Germline V CDR1 and CDR2: SGDLS, YYNGEE. The CDR3 extends over 16 amino acids. With 2 bases removed from V and 5 bases from J, the gap between germline ends came to 19 bases. The CDR3 sequence is CASSVGGGRGVETQYF. CDR3 DNA sequence: TGTGCCAGCAGCGTGGGGGGCGGAAGGGGCGTTGAGACCCAGTACTTC.

DNA for the CDR3: TGTGCCAGCACTAAACAGGGACCCTATGGCTACACCTTC. Protein product: CASTKQGPYGYTF. The chain links TRBV28 to TRBJ1-2; D may be TRBD1 (6 bases). The germline V gene has CDR1 MDHEN and CDR2 SYDVKM. The CDR3 runs 13 residues. V lost 7 bases, J lost 4 bases, and 13 bases lay in between.

The chain uses TRBV10-3 and TRBJ2-7, with D perhaps matching TRBD2 (6 bases). CDR3 size: 14 residues. With 8 bases removed from V and 3 bases from J, the gap between germline ends came to 17 bases. Per the germline V gene, CDR1 is ENHRY and CDR2 is SYGVKD. CDR3 in amino acids: CAIAPGGIFYEQYF. The CDR3, as DNA: TGTGCCATCGCCCCTGGGGGGATTTTCTACGAGCAGTACTTC.

This clonotype was counted at least ten times. The chain has TRBV11-2 and TRBJ2-1, with a weak D call TRBD2 (6 bases). CDR3 length equals 12 residues. Trimming removed 5 bases from V and 8 bases from J, with 10 bases in between. CDR1 and CDR2 (germline): SGHAT, FQNNGV. CDR3 amino acids: CASSGPGDEQFF. The CDR3 region has the DNA TGTGCCAGCAGCGGGCCGGGGGATGAGCAGTTCTTC.

The rearrangement uses TRBV27 and TRBJ2-1; 12 nucleotides match TRBD2. After removal of 8 bases from V and 3 bases from J, the junction contained 5 bases not matched to a gene. CDR3 size: 15 residues. Germline CDR1 MNHEY, CDR2 SMNVEV (reference sequence). The DNA of the CDR3 is TGTGCCAGCGGCCTGACTAGCGGGAGCTACAATGAGCAGTTCTTC. It codes for CASGLTSGSYNEQFF.

This clonotype was detected only a few times. The genes are TRBV7-9 and TRBJ2-1; no definite D call. The germline V gene has CDR1 SEHNR and CDR2 FQNEAQ (reference sequence). The length of the CDR3 is 12 residues. Trimming stripped 8 bases from V and 7 bases from J, with 12 bases between. DNA of the CDR3: TGTGCCAGCTTGGTCCTTGGTAATGAGCAGTTCTTC. Protein product: CASLVLGNEQFF. The whole variable domain, remainder taken from reference TRBV7-9 and TRBJ2-1, is DTGVSQNPRHKITKRGQNVTFRCDPISEHNRLYWYRQTLGQGPEFLTYFQNEAQLEKSRLLSDRFSAERPKGSFSTLEIQRTEQGDSAMYLCASLVLGNEQFFGPGTRLTVL.

This clonotype has a count of ten or more. The V and J genes are TRBV12-5 and TRBJ1-2, with a possible D match to TRBD1 (6 bases). This CDR3 comprises 15 residues. Deletions cut 5 bases from V and 4 bases from J, with 17 bases between. Germline assignment: CDR1 LGHNT and CDR2 FRNRAP. The CDR3 is CASGQSTGYGYGYTF. Written as DNA, the CDR3 is TGTGCTAGTGGTCAATCTACAGGGTACGGCTATGGCTACACCTTC.

The chain employs TRBV6-1 and TRBJ2-7, with 8 bases that match TRBD2. In germline, CDR1 is MNHNS, CDR2 SASEGT. CDR3 length: 15 amino acids. V shed 8 bases and J 3 bases; nucleotides not matched to a gene: 12. CDR3 nucleotides: TGTGCCAGCGGTGGACCAACACTAGCGGACTACGAGCAGTACTTC. Encoded protein: CASGGPTLADYEQYF.

This clonotype showed up just a few times. This sequence joins TRBV19 and TRBJ1-5, with a weak D call TRBD1 (6 bases). The CDR3 length is 15 residues. V was shortened by 6 bases and J by 2 bases, with 14 bases between the two germline ends. In germline, CDR1 is LNHDA, CDR2 SQIVND (reference sequence). The CDR3 spells CASRLQGYGNQPQHF. The CDR3, as DNA: TGTGCCAGTAGATTACAGGGCTACGGCAATCAGCCCCAGCATTTT.

This clonotype was picked up many times. The chain recombines TRBV7-3 with TRBJ2-2; D gene ambiguous. The CDR3 consists of 16 residues. Germline CDR1 and CDR2: SGHTA and FQGTGA. With 2 bases removed from V and 3 bases from J, the gap between germline ends came to 13 bases. DNA of the CDR3: TGTGCCAGCAGCTTACTAGGATCGTCGGACACCGGGGAGCTGTTTTTT. Protein product: CASSLLGSSDTGELFF. The full variable domain, completed using reference TRBV7-3 and TRBJ2-2, is GAGVSQTPSNKVTEKGKYVELRCDPISGHTALYWYRQSLGQGPEFLIYFQGTGAADDSGLPNDRFFAVRPEGSVSTLKIQRTERGDSAVYLCASSLLGSSDTGELFFGEGSRLTVL.

Many counts were recorded for this clonotype. The rearrangement joins TRBV27 to TRBJ2-7; 8 bases are shared with TRBD2. Germline CDR1 MNHEY, CDR2 SMNVEV (reference sequence). V lost 6 bases to trimming and J lost 1 base; unmatched junction nucleotides: 8. The CDR3 consists of 15 residues. The CDR3 sequence: CASRGKIAGSYEQYF. Written as DNA, the CDR3 is TGTGCCAGCAGGGGAAAGATAGCGGGATCCTACGAGCAGTACTTC.

This sequence joins TRBV7-9 and TRBJ2-5; TRBD1 matches at 9 bases. The CDR3 has 15 amino acids. The germline V gene encodes CDR1 SEHNR and CDR2 FQNEAQ (reference sequence). Losses at the gene ends were 4 bases for V and 5 bases for J; bases not matched to a gene: 8. As DNA, the CDR3 is TGTGCCAGCAGCTCGGGACAGGGTACGGGTGAGACCCAGTACTTC. It yields the protein CASSSGQGTGETQYF.

This clonotype has just a few counts. This may be a read error: a much more frequent sequence differs by one nucleotide. The chain combines TRBV2 with TRBJ1-1, with D perhaps matching TRBD1 (6 bases). Germline CDR1 and CDR2: SNHLY and FYNNEI. The CDR3 is made up of 14 amino acids. Here the CDR3 reads CAGSEIIGGGYAFF. The DNA for the CDR3 is TGTGCCGGCAGTGAAATAATAGGGGGGGGTTACGCTTTCTTT.

Comment on this clonotype: This clone may be a read error of a much larger clone one base away. V is TRBV5-5 and J is TRBJ2-1, with D possibly TRBD2 on 6 matching bases. Germline V gene data show CDR1 as SGHKS and CDR2 as YYEKEE (reference sequence). The CDR3 runs to 14 residues. The V gene lost 5 bases and the J gene lost 7 bases, with 16 bases spanning the gap. The chain's CDR3 is CASRPTPEGNEQFF. The CDR3 nucleotides read TGTGCCAGCAGGCCGACCCCGGAGGGGAATGAGCAGTTCTTC.

Only a few counts were recorded for this clonotype. The chain uses TRBV4-1 and TRBJ2-1; D gene ambiguous. This CDR3 spans 14 amino acids. V gave up 0 bases and J gave up 8 bases, with 11 bases separating them. The germline V gene has CDR1 MGHRA and CDR2 YSYEKL. CDR3: CASSQEGTIYEQFF. The CDR3, as DNA: TGCGCCAGCAGCCAAGAGGGCACCATTTATGAGCAGTTCTTC.

This clonotype turned up a few times. The chain joins TRBV3-1 to TRBJ2-7, with 8 bases fitting TRBD1. In germline, CDR1 is LGHDT, CDR2 YNNKEL (reference sequence). The V gene end was trimmed by 4 bases and the J gene end by 2 bases; junction bases not matched to a gene: 4. The CDR3 runs to 14 residues. The CDR3 DNA reads TGTGCCAGCAGCCGGGACAGGCCCCCCTACGAGCAGTACTTC. Translation gives CASSRDRPPYEQYF.

CDR3 loop: CATTGPGTVNQPQHF. CDR3 DNA: TGTGCCACCACCGGACCCGGGACAGTCAATCAGCCCCAGCATTTT. The V call is TRBV24-1, the J call TRBJ1-5, with TRBD1 matching over 7 bases. V lost 8 bases and J lost 3; bases outside the gene matches: 9. The germline V gene encodes CDR1 KGHDR and CDR2 SFDVKD. This CDR3 is built from 15 residues.

This sequence joins TRBV12-3 or TRBV12-4 and TRBJ2-6, with 10 bases aligning to TRBD1. The CDR3 is made up of 18 amino acids. V lost 3 bases and J lost 1; bases outside the gene matches: 6. In DNA, the CDR3 is TGTGCCAGCAGTTTTTATCCGGGACAGGGGTCTGGGGCCAACGTCCTGACTTTC. It specifies CASSFYPGQGSGANVLTF.

This clonotype was recorded many times. J is TRBJ2-2 and V is TRBV12-3 or TRBV12-4; 10 bases match TRBD2. This CDR3 comprises 15 residues. The trim removed 2 bases at V and 5 bases at J, leaving 2 bases unmatched. The CDR3 DNA reads TGTGCCAGCAGTTTAACAGCGGGAGGGACCGGGGAGCTGTTTTTT. Its protein is CASSLTAGGTGELFF.

This clonotype came up a few times. The chain carries TRBV24-1 and TRBJ2-2; 7 nucleotides align to TRBD2. The germline V gene encodes CDR1 KGHDR and CDR2 SFDVKD. The CDR3 consists of 14 residues. The trim removed 6 bases at V and 7 bases at J, leaving 7 bases unmatched. CDR3 amino acids: CATSPTSVHGELFF. For the CDR3, the DNA is TGTGCCACCAGTCCCACTAGCGTCCACGGGGAGCTGTTTTTT.

In its sample, this clonotype was seen many times. The chain combines TRBV28 with TRBJ2-7; 13 bases line up with TRBD2. The CDR3 is 17 amino acids. Per germline, CDR1 MDHEN and CDR2 SYDVKM. The ends lost 2 bases at V and 0 bases at J; junction bases unmatched: 4. The CDR3 DNA is TGTGCCAGCAGTTTAGAGGGACTAGCGGGAAGCTCCTACGAGCAGTACTTC. Translating it yields CASSLEGLAGSSYEQYF.